This T cell receptor (beta chain) emerged from a study of blood T cell repertoires in COVID-19. About the research overall: COVID-19 samples from acute and convalescent phases originated in the United States, Italy and Spain.

The table lists this clone with a count of one. Germline V gene sequence: CDR1 SGDLS, CDR2 YYNGEE. The V and J ends lost 0 bases and 2 bases respectively, with 8 bases between them. The CDR3 contains 14 residues. Original processing notes: Amplification of reference gene primers provided the estimated nucleated cell counts. Repertoires were generated with immunoSEQ multiplex PCR, while TCRdb's copy carries only in-frame clones and drops some. Clone size and the V and J calls come from that table; the DNA yielded D and trimming. The data show about 80,000 clones, about 85% seen once. This chain uses TRBV9 with TRBJ1-1; D remains ambiguous. The TCR originated in a man aged 60-69 years with active or convalescent COVID-19. Input material: peripheral blood. This CDR3 is CASSVGAVNTEAFF. The CDR3 region has the DNA TGTGCCAGCAGCGTAGGGGCAGTTAACACTGAAGCTTTCTTT.